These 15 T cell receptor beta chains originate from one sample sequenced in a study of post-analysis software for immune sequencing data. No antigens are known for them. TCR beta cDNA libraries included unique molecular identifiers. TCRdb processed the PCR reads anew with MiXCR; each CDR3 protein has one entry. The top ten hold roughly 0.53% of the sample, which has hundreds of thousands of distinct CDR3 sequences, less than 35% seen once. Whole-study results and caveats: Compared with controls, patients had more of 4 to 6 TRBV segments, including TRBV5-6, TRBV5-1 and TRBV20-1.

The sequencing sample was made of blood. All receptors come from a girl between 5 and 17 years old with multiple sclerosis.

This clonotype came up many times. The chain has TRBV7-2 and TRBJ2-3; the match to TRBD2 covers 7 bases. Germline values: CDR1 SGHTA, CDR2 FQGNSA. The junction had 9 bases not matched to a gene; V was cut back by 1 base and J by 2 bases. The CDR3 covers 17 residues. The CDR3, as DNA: TGTGCCAGCAGCTTAGGTCCCCGGGGACTAACCACAGATACGCAGTATTTT. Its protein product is CASSLGPRGLTTDTQYF.

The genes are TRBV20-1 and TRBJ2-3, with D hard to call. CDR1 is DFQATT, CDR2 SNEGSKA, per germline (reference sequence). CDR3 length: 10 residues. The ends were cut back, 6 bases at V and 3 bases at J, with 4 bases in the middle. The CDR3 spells CSARTDTQYF. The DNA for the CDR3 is TGCAGTGCAAGAACAGATACGCAGTATTTT.

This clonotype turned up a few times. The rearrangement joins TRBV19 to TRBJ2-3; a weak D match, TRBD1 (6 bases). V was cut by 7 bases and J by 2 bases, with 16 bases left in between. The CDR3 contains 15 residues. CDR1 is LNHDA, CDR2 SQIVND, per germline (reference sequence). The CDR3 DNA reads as TGTGCCAGTACCAAGGGGACATATAACACAGATACGCAGTATTTT. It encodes CASTKGTYNTDTQYF.

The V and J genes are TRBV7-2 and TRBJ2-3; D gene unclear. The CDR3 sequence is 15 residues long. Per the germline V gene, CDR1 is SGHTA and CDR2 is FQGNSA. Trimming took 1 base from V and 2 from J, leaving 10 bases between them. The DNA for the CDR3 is TGTGCCAGCAGCTTAGTTGGCACCAACACAGATACGCAGTATTTT. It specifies CASSLVGTNTDTQYF.

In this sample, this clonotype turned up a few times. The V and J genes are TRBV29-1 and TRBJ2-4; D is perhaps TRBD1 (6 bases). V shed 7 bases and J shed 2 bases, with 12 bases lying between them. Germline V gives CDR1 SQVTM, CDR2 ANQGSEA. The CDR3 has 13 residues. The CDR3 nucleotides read TGCAGCGCGCGGCAGGGGACCAAAAACATTCAGTACTTC. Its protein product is CSARQGTKNIQYF. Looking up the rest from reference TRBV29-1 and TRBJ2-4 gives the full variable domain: SAVISQKPSRDICQRGTSLTIQCQVDSQVTMMFWYRQQPGQSLTLIATANQGSEATYESGFVIDKFPISRPNLTFSTLTVSNMSPEDSSIYLCSARQGTKNIQYFGAGTRLSVL.

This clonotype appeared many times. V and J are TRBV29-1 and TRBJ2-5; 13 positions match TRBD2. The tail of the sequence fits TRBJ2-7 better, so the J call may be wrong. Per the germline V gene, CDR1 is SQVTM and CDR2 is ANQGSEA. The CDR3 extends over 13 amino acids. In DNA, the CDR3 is TGCAGCGCAAGTGGACTAGCGGGGGTCGAGCAGTACTTC. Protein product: CSASGLAGVEQYF.

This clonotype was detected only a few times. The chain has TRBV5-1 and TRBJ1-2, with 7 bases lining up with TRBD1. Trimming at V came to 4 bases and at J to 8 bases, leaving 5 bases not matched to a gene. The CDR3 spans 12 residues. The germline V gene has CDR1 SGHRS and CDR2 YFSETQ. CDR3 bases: TGCGCCAGCAGCCGCAGGGGGGAAGGCTACACCTTC. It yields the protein CASSRRGEGYTF.

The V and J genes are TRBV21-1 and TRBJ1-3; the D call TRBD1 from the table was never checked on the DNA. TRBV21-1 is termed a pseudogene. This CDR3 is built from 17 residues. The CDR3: CASSKVERDSPSNTIYF. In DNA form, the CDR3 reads TGTGCCAGCAGCAAAGTAGAAAGGGACAGTCCCTCAAACACCATATATTTT.

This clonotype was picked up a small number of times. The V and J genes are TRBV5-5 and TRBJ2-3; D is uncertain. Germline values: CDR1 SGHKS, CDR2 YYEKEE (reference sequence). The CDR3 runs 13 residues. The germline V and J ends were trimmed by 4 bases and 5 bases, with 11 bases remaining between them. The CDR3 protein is CASSPPSLDTQYF. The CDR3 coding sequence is TGTGCCAGCAGCCCCCCCTCGTTAGATACGCAGTATTTT.

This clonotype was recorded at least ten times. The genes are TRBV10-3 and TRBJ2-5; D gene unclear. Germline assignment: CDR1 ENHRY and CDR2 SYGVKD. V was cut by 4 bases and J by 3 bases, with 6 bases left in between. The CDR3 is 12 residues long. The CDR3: CAISGYKETQYF. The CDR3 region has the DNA TGTGCCATCAGTGGGTACAAAGAGACCCAGTACTTC.

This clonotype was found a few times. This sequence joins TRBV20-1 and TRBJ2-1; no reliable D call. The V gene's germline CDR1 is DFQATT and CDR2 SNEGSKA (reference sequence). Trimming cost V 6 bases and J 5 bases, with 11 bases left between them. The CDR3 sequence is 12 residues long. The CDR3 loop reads CSAPRRDNEQFF. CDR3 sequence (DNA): TGCAGTGCCCCTCGGCGAGACAATGAGCAGTTCTTC.

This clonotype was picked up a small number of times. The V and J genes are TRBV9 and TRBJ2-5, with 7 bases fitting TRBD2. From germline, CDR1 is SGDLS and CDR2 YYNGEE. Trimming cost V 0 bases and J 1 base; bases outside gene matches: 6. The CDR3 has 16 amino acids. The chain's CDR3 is CASSVDPGGLQETQYF. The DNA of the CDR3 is TGTGCCAGCAGCGTAGATCCGGGAGGACTCCAAGAGACCCAGTACTTC.

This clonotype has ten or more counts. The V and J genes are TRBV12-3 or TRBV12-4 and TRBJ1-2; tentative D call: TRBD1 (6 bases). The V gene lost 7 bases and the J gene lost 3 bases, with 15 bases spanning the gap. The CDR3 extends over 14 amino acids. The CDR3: CASIDPGGDYGYTF. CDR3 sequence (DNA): TGTGCCAGCATTGACCCGGGGGGCGACTATGGCTACACCTTC.

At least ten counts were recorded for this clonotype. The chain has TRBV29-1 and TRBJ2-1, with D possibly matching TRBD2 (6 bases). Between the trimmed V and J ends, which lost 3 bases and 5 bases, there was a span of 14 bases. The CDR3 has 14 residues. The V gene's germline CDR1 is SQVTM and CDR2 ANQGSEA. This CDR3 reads CSVDGLAFDNEQFF. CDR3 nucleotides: TGCAGCGTTGACGGGCTAGCGTTCGACAATGAGCAGTTCTTC.

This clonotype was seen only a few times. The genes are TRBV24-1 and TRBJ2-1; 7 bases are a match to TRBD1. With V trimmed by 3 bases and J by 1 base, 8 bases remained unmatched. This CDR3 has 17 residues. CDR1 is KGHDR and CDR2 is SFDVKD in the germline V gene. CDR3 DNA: TGTGCCACCAGTGATCGCCGGGACAGCATATCCTACAATGAGCAGTTCTTC. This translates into CATSDRRDSISYNEQFF.